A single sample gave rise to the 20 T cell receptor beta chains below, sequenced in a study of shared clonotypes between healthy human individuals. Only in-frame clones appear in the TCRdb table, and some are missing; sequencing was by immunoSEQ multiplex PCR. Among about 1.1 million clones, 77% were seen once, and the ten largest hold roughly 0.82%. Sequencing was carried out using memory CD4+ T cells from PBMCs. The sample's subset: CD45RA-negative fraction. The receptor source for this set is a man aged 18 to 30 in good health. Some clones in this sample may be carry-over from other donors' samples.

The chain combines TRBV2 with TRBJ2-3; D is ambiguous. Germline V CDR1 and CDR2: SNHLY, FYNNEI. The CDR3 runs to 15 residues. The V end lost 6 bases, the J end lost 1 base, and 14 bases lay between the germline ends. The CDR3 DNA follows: TGTGCCAGCAGGATGCGGAGAAGCGGCACAGATACGCAGTATTTT. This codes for CASRMRRSGTDTQYF.

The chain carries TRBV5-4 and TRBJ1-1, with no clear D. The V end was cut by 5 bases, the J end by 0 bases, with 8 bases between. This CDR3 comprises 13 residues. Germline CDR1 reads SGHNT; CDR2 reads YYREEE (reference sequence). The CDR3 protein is CASSVELNTEAFF. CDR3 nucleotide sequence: TGTGCCAGCAGTGTGGAGCTGAACACTGAAGCTTTCTTT.

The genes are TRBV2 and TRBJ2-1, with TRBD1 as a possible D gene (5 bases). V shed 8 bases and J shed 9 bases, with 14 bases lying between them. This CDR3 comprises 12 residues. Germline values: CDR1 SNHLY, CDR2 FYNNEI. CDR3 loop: CASRRTQGEQFF. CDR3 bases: TGTGCCAGCCGAAGAACTCAGGGTGAGCAGTTCTTC. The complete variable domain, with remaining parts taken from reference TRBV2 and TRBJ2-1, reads EPEVTQTPSHQVTQMGQEVILRCVPISNHLYFYWYRQILGQKVEFLVSFYNNEISEKSEIFDDQFSVERPDGSNFTLKIRSTKLEDSAMYFCASRRTQGEQFFGPGTRLTVL.

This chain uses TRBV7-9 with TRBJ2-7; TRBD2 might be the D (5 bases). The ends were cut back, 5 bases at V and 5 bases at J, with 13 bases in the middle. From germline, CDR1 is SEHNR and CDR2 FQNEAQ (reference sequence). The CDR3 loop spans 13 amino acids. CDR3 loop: CASSQRGNDEQYF. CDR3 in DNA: TGTGCCAGCAGCCAACGGGGAAACGACGAGCAGTACTTC.

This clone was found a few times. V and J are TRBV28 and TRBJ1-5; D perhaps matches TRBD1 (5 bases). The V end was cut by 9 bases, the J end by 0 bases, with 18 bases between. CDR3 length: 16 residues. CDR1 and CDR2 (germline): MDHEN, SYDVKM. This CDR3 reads CASRRRVTDSNQPQHF. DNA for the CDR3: TGTGCCAGTAGAAGGCGAGTGACAGATAGCAATCAGCCCCAGCATTTT.

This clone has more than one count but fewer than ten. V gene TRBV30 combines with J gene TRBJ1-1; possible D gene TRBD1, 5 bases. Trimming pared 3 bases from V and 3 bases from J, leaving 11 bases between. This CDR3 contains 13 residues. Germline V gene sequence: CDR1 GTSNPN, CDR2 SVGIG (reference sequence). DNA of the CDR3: TGTGCCTGGAGACCCGACAGAGACACTGAAGCTTTCTTT. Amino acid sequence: CAWRPDRDTEAFF. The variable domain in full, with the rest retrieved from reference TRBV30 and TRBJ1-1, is SQTIHQWPATLVQPVGSPLSLECTVEGTSNPNLYWYRQAAGRGLQLLFYSVGIGQISSEVPQNLSASRPQDRQFILSSKKLLLSDSGFYLCAWRPDRDTEAFFGQGTRLTVV.

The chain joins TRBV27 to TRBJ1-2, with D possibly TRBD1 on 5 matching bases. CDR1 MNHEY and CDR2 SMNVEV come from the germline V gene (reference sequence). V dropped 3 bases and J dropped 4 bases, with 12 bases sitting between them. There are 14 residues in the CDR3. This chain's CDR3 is CASSFGAEGYGYTF. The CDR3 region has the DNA TGTGCCAGCAGTTTCGGGGCGGAGGGCTATGGCTACACCTTC.

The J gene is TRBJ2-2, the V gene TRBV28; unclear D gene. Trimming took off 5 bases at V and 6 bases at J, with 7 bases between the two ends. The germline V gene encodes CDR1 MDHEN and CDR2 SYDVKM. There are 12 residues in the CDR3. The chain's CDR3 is CASSVSSGELFF. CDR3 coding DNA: TGTGCCAGCAGTGTGAGCTCCGGGGAGCTGTTTTTT.

For the CDR3, the DNA is TGTGCCAGCATAATACAGGGGTACAATGAGCAGTTCTTC. This codes for CASIIQGYNEQFF. The gene calls are TRBV7-9 and TRBJ2-1, with 7 bases lining up with TRBD1. Germline V gives CDR1 SEHNR, CDR2 FQNEAQ (reference sequence). This CDR3 has 13 residues. The junction had 4 bases not matched to a gene; V was cut back by 7 bases and J by 4 bases. The complete variable domain, with remaining parts taken from reference TRBV7-9 and TRBJ2-1, reads DTGVSQNPRHKITKRGQNVTFRCDPISEHNRLYWYRQTLGQGPEFLTYFQNEAQLEKSRLLSDRFSAERPKGSFSTLEIQRTEQGDSAMYLCASIIQGYNEQFFGPGTRLTVL.

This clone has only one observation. The CDR3 protein is CAIHNPGPYGYTF. DNA for the CDR3: TGTGCCATCCATAACCCAGGGCCCTATGGCTACACCTTC. The rearrangement uses TRBV7-2 and TRBJ1-2, with D possibly being TRBD1 (5 bases). The germline V gene has CDR1 SGHTA and CDR2 FQGNSA. The CDR3 sequence is 13 residues long. V gave up 10 bases and J gave up 4 bases, with 16 bases separating them.

As DNA, the CDR3 is TGCAGCGTTGGGAACCTGGCAGAGCTGGGAGAGACCCAGTACTTC. This codes for CSVGNLAELGETQYF. The rearrangement uses TRBV29-1 and TRBJ2-5; D uncertain. The germline V gene encodes CDR1 SQVTM and CDR2 ANQGSEA. V was clipped by 4 bases and J by 4 bases, with 19 bases between them. The CDR3 contains 15 residues.

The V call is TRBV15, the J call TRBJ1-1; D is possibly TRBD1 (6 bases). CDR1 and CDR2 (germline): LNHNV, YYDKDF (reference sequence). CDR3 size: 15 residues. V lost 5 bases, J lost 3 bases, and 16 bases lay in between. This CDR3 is CATSPRGGQDTEAFF. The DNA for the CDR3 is TGTGCCACCAGCCCCCGGGGGGGACAAGACACTGAAGCTTTCTTT. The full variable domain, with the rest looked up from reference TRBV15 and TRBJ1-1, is DAMVIQNPRYQVTQFGKPVTLSCSQTLNHNVMYWYQQKSSQAPKLLFHYYDKDFNNEADTPDNFQSRRPNTSFCFLDIRSPGLGDTAMYLCATSPRGGQDTEAFFGQGTRLTVV.

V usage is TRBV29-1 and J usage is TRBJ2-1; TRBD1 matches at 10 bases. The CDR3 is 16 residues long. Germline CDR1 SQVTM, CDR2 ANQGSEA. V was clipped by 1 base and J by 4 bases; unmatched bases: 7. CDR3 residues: CSVEGGQGIKYNEQFF. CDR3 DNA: TGCAGCGTTGAAGGGGGACAGGGGATCAAGTACAATGAGCAGTTCTTC.

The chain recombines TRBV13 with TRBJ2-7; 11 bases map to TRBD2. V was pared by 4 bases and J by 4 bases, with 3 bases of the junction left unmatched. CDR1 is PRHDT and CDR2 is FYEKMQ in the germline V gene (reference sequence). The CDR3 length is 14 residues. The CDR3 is CASSSWTSGYEQYF. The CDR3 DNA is TGTGCCAGCAGCTCCTGGACTAGCGGGTACGAGCAGTACTTC.

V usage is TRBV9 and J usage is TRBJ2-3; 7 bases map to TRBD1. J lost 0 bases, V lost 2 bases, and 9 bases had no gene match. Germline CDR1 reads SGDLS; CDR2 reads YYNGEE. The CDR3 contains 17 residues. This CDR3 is CASSVRSGTDSTDTQYF. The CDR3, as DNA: TGTGCCAGCAGCGTCAGATCCGGGACAGATAGCACAGATACGCAGTATTTT.

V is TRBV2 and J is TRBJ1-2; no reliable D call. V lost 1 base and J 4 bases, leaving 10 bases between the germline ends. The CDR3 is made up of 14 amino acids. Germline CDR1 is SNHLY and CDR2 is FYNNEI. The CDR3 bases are TGTGCCAGCAGTGAAGGTCGGACTATCTATGGCTACACCTTC. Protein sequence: CASSEGRTIYGYTF.

Written as DNA, the CDR3 is TGTGCCAGCAGTTTATGGGGAGGGGAGCAGTACTTC. Its protein is CASSLWGGEQYF. The J gene is TRBJ2-5, the V gene TRBV27, with 7 bases lining up with TRBD2. The CDR3 sequence is 12 residues long. Germline V CDR1 and CDR2: MNHEY, SMNVEV (reference sequence). The ends lost 1 base at V and 11 bases at J; junction bases unmatched: 4.

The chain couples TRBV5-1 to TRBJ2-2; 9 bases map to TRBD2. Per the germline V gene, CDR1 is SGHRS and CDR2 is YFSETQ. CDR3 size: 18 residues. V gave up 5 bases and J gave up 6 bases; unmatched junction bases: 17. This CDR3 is CASRLGGWAGGPSGELFF. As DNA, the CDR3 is TGCGCCAGCAGACTGGGAGGATGGGCGGGAGGGCCGTCCGGGGAGCTGTTTTTT.

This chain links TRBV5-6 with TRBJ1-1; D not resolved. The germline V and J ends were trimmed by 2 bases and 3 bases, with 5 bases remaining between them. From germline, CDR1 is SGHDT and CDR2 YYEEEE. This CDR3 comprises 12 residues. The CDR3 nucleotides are TGTGCCAGCAGCTTCGCGGACACTGAAGCTTTCTTT. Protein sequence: CASSFADTEAFF. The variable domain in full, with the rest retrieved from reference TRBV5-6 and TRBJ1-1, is DAGVTQSPTHLIKTRGQQVTLRCSPKSGHDTVSWYQQALGQGPQFIFQYYEEEERQRGNFPDRFSGHQFPNYSSELNVNALLLGDSALYLCASSFADTEAFFGQGTRLTVV.

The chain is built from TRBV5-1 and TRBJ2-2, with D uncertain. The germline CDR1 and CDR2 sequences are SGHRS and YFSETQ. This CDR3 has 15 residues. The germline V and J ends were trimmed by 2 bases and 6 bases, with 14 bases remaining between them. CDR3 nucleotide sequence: TGCGCCAGCAGCTTAGGGCAGAACTCGGCCGGGGAGCTGTTTTTT. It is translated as CASSLGQNSAGELFF.